Following are 5 T cell receptor beta chains from one sample sequenced in a study of T cell responses to AZD1222 COVID-19 vaccine. Assay used: immunoSEQ multiplex PCR; TCRdb lists only in-frame clones, some missing. In the table there are about 150,000 clones, about 95% of which are singletons. The input for sequencing was peripheral blood, taken on day 0 of AZD1222 vaccination. These receptors all stem from an adult in good health.

The V call is TRBV7-9, the J call TRBJ1-3; the match to TRBD1 covers 8 bases. Germline V lookup: CDR1 SEHNR, CDR2 FQNEAQ (reference sequence). V gave up 6 bases and J gave up 7 bases; unmatched junction bases: 2. The CDR3 totals 12 residues. CDR3 sequence (DNA): TGTGCCAGCAGACGACAGGGGAACACCATATATTTT. Its translation: CASRRQGNTIYF. Filled out from reference TRBV7-9 and TRBJ1-3, the complete variable domain reads DTGVSQNPRHKITKRGQNVTFRCDPISEHNRLYWYRQTLGQGPEFLTYFQNEAQLEKSRLLSDRFSAERPKGSFSTLEIQRTEQGDSAMYLCASRRQGNTIYFGEGSWLTVV.

The J gene is TRBJ1-1, the V gene TRBV6-5; no clear D gene. Germline assignment: CDR1 MNHEY and CDR2 SVGAGI. CDR3 length equals 11 residues. The V end was cut by 6 bases, the J end by 4 bases, with 6 bases between. CDR3 residues: CASREGTEAFF. The CDR3 coding sequence is TGTGCCAGCAGGGAGGGCACTGAAGCTTTCTTT.

V is TRBV11-2 and J is TRBJ1-3; D remains ambiguous. Germline V CDR1 and CDR2: SGHAT, FQNNGV. The germline V and J ends were trimmed by 4 bases and 0 bases, with 7 bases remaining between them. This CDR3 comprises 14 residues. In DNA form, the CDR3 reads TGTGCCAGCAGCTCCGGGGTCTCTGGAAACACCATATATTTT. It specifies CASSSGVSGNTIYF.

V gene TRBV28 combines with J gene TRBJ1-1; D is possibly TRBD1 (6 bases). This CDR3 is built from 13 residues. With 7 bases removed from V and 7 bases from J, the gap between germline ends came to 16 bases. Germline assignment: CDR1 MDHEN and CDR2 SYDVKM. DNA of the CDR3: TGTGCCAGCAACACTAGGGGGTTTATTGAAGCTTTCTTT. Protein: CASNTRGFIEAFF.

The chain joins TRBV4-3 to TRBJ2-1, with D tentatively TRBD1 or TRBD2 (6 bases each). Trimming removed 4 bases from V and 0 bases from J, with 16 bases in between. This CDR3 has 17 amino acids. Germline V gene sequence: CDR1 LGHNA, CDR2 YSLEER. CDR3 protein: CASSPRTGGSSYNEQFF. In DNA, the CDR3 is TGCGCCAGCAGCCCCAGGACCGGGGGCAGCTCCTACAATGAGCAGTTCTTC.